This T cell receptor beta chain originates from a study of regulatory T cells in long-lasting Graves disease. General observations from the study: Compared with new cases, persistent Graves' patients showed reduced TCR diversity. Public clonotype sharing was higher in persistent than newly diagnosed patients.

CDR3 length equals 12 residues. The V end lost 5 bases, the J end lost 7 bases, and 14 bases lay between the germline ends. CDR1 is DFQATT, CDR2 SNEGSKA, per germline (reference sequence). Time point described: newly diagnosed GD, antithyroid drugs for less than 3 months. PBMC-extracted RNA yielded the TCR library. Comment on this clonotype: Its antigen is as yet unknown.

Sequencing libraries for TCR beta were prepared with iRepertoire HTBI primers and Arm-PCR of CDR3 regions. From the multiplex PCR reads, TCRdb called clonotypes with MiXCR, one entry per CDR3 protein. Here the sample spans roughly 400,000 distinct CDR3 sequences, approximately 16% being singletons. This sample was also put to use in a study of T cells in Graves' hyperthyroidism and ophthalmopathy.

This sequence was found in a woman between 40 and 55 years old with Graves disease. Sequences were derived from peripheral blood mononuclear cells (PBMCs), sampled at new diagnosis, from a patient treated with antithyroid drugs. The chain joins TRBV20-1 to TRBJ1-2, with a possible D match to TRBD1 (5 bases). The DNA of the CDR3 is TGCAGTGCTTCGGGGGGGTCCGGTGGCTACACCTTC. Protein: CSASGGSGGYTF.